The next 9 T cell receptor beta chains were all read from a single sample in a study of T cell repertoires in cytomegalovirus infection. TCRdb fed the reads into MiXCR, producing one record per CDR3 protein. The sample lists 300,000 to 400,000 distinct CDR3 sequences, 25% occurring once. Their target antigens are unknown. This material consisted of cultured PBMCs, taken from culture after CMV antigen stimulation. These receptor sequences come from a human donor in good health (CMV status not recorded). Some clones in this sample may be carry-over from other donors' samples.

The rearrangement joins TRBV15 to TRBJ1-2, with unresolved D. Trimming removed 0 bases at V and 3 bases at J, with 14 bases between. CDR3 length: 16 residues. CDR1 is LNHNV and CDR2 is YYDKDF in the germline V gene (reference sequence). The CDR3 sequence is CATSRDGQSRYYGYTF. The CDR3 DNA reads TGTGCCACCAGCAGAGATGGCCAGAGTAGATACTATGGCTACACCTTC. The whole variable domain, remainder taken from reference TRBV15 and TRBJ1-2, is DAMVIQNPRYQVTQFGKPVTLSCSQTLNHNVMYWYQQKSSQAPKLLFHYYDKDFNNEADTPDNFQSRRPNTSFCFLDIRSPGLGDTAMYLCATSRDGQSRYYGYTFGSGTRLTVV.

The V and J genes are TRBV6-1 and TRBJ2-1; 12 bases line up with TRBD2. CDR1 MNHNS and CDR2 SASEGT come from the germline V gene. There are 15 residues in the CDR3. The V gene end was trimmed by 7 bases and the J gene end by 3 bases; junction bases not matched to a gene: 4. The DNA of the CDR3 is TGTGCCAGCACCAGACTAGCGGGAGACTACAATGAGCAGTTCTTC. Encoded protein: CASTRLAGDYNEQFF.

This clonotype was picked up a small number of times. The CDR3 region is CSAHRGTGANVLTF. CDR3 DNA: TGCAGTGCCCACAGGGGGACTGGGGCCAACGTCCTGACTTTC. V gene TRBV20-1 combines with J gene TRBJ2-6; 8 positions agree with TRBD1. The CDR3 has 14 residues. Per germline, CDR1 DFQATT and CDR2 SNEGSKA (reference sequence). After removal of 6 bases from V and 2 bases from J, the junction contained 3 bases not matched to a gene.

The chain uses TRBV12-3 or TRBV12-4 and TRBJ2-7; the match to TRBD1 covers 8 bases. With 7 bases clipped from V and 2 bases from J, the junction kept 7 bases outside the gene matches. This CDR3 region has 14 residues. CDR3 in amino acids: CASTRQGFPYEQYF. DNA of the CDR3: TGTGCCAGCACACGACAGGGGTTCCCCTACGAGCAGTACTTC.

V is TRBV9 and J is TRBJ2-1; 7 nucleotides align to TRBD1. From germline, CDR1 is SGDLS and CDR2 YYNGEE. There are 17 residues in the CDR3. With V trimmed by 4 bases and J by 0 bases, 10 bases remained unmatched. The CDR3 sequence: CASSPGVAGGSYNEQFF. The CDR3 coding sequence is TGTGCCAGCAGCCCCGGCGTGGCAGGGGGCTCCTACAATGAGCAGTTCTTC.

The chain combines TRBV19 with TRBJ2-1; 14 nucleotides agree with TRBD2. The CDR3 length is 16 residues. CDR1 and CDR2 from the germline V gene are LNHDA and SQIVND (reference sequence). Losses at the gene ends were 5 bases for V and 6 bases for J; bases not matched to a gene: 6. In DNA, the CDR3 is TGTGCCAGTAGTGACCTGGGACTAGCGGGAGTCAATGAGCAGTTCTTC. Its translation is CASSDLGLAGVNEQFF.

This clonotype was seen more than once but under ten times. The chain recombines TRBV6-6 with TRBJ1-2; 7 positions match TRBD1. Looked up from germline, CDR1 is MNHNY and CDR2 is SVGAGI (reference sequence). V shed 5 bases and J 5 bases; nucleotides not matched to a gene: 8. The CDR3 extends over 14 amino acids. CDR3: CASSPRDSFYGYTF. CDR3 in DNA: TGTGCCAGCAGTCCCCGGGACAGCTTTTATGGCTACACCTTC.

This clonotype showed up just a few times. The chain has TRBV7-2 and TRBJ2-1; 7 bases match TRBD2. Per the germline V gene, CDR1 is SGHTA and CDR2 is FQGNSA. This CDR3 comprises 15 residues. Trimming removed 4 bases from V and 5 bases from J; junction bases left unmatched: 8. The CDR3 DNA sequence: TGTGCCAGCAGCTCGGACTCGGGAGGAAACAATGAGCAGTTCTTC. Its protein product is CASSSDSGGNNEQFF.

This clonotype showed up many times. This chain uses TRBV6-2 or TRBV6-3 with TRBJ2-1; 13 nucleotides align to TRBD2. Germline V gene data show CDR1 as MNHEY and CDR2 as SVGEGT. The CDR3 has 17 amino acids. V shed 6 bases, J shed 2 bases, and the junction held 7 bases outside the gene matches. Here the CDR3 DNA reads TGTGCCAGCAGCCCCAGGACTAGCGGGAGTACCTACAATGAGCAGTTCTTC. Protein product: CASSPRTSGSTYNEQFF.